This paragraph reports one T cell receptor beta chain. The CDR3 has 15 amino acids. The V end lost 0 bases, the J end lost 1 base, and 10 bases lay between the germline ends. The germline V gene has CDR1 SGHTS and CDR2 YDEGEE. This record comes from a study of blood T cell repertoires in COVID-19. Data came from immunoSEQ multiplex PCR; TCRdb stores just in-frame clones and leaves some out. The sample yields 210,000 or so clones, roughly 80% seen once. V and J are TRBV5-8 and TRBJ1-1; possibly TRBD1 for D (5 bases). The sample comprised peripheral blood. The clonotype comes from a human donor in a cohort sampled during active COVID-19. The CDR3 DNA sequence: TGTGCCAGCAGCTTGGGGAACAGGCAGAACACTGAAGCTTTCTTT. Translated: CASSLGNRQNTEAFF.